These 18 T cell receptor beta chains originate from one sample sequenced in a study of blood T cell repertoires in COVID-19. Sequenced by immunoSEQ multiplex PCR; TCRdb stores in-frame clones only, minus some. The sample carries some 300,000 clones, about nine tenths recorded once. The specimen sequenced was peripheral blood. The receptors were gathered from a woman under 40 with COVID-19, enrolled during active disease.

This clone was counted only a few times. This chain joins TRBV18 and TRBJ1-1; D is unresolved. V lost 2 bases, J lost 7 bases, and 8 bases lay in between. The CDR3 is 12 residues long. Germline lookup yields CDR1 KGHSH and CDR2 LQKENI. CDR3 sequence: CASSPERIEAFF. CDR3 bases: TGTGCCAGCTCACCAGAGAGGATTGAAGCTTTCTTT.

This clone was detected only once. The chain recombines TRBV24-1 with TRBJ2-1, with D hard to call. V was pared by 4 bases and J by 1 base, with 7 bases between. This CDR3 has 14 residues. CDR1 is KGHDR and CDR2 is SFDVKD in the germline V gene. The CDR3 coding sequence is TGTGCCACCAGTGAATGGAGATCCTACAATGAGCAGTTCTTC. Encoded protein: CATSEWRSYNEQFF.

This chain links TRBV4-2 with TRBJ1-2; TRBD1 is a possible D gene (6 bases). V was pared by 2 bases and J by 4 bases, with 11 bases between. Germline CDR1 LGHNA, CDR2 YNFKEQ. The CDR3 consists of 14 residues. CDR3 region: CASSQQGRSYGYTF. Here the CDR3 DNA reads TGTGCCAGCAGCCAACAGGGGCGAAGCTATGGCTACACCTTC.

A single count supports this clone. The V and J genes are TRBV28 and TRBJ1-4, with D maybe TRBD1 (5 bases). The CDR3 is 16 residues long. The germline V gene encodes CDR1 MDHEN and CDR2 SYDVKM. V was cut by 6 bases and J by 2 bases, with 16 bases left in between. CDR3 DNA sequence: TGTGCCAGCAGCGTTAATAGGGGTTGGACTAATGAAAAACTGTTTTTT. Its translation is CASSVNRGWTNEKLFF.

This chain connects TRBV29-1 to TRBJ1-1; 8 nucleotides align to TRBD1. The CDR3 has 15 amino acids. V gave up 2 bases and J gave up 4 bases; unmatched junction bases: 9. CDR1 is SQVTM, CDR2 ANQGSEA, per germline. CDR3 nucleotides: TGCAGCGTTGAATACCTGGGACAGGTGGGCACTGAAGCTTTCTTT. Translating it yields CSVEYLGQVGTEAFF.

The rearrangement uses TRBV3-1 (or the pseudogene TRBV3-2) and TRBJ1-3; D not resolved. The CDR3 runs 16 residues. V was trimmed by 4 bases and J by 0 bases, leaving 13 bases between them. Per germline, CDR1 LGHDT and CDR2 YNNKEL (reference sequence). In DNA, the CDR3 is TGTGCCAGCAGCCCCCGCATCGGGATCTCTGGAAACACCATATATTTT. This codes for CASSPRIGISGNTIYF.

J is TRBJ2-3 and V is TRBV9; D is unresolved. Germline V gene data show CDR1 as SGDLS and CDR2 as YYNGEE. Trimming removed 0 bases at V and 2 bases at J, with 13 bases between. The CDR3 loop spans 16 amino acids. CDR3 sequence: CASSVAGQINTDTQYF. DNA of the CDR3: TGTGCCAGCAGCGTAGCTGGCCAGATCAACACAGATACGCAGTATTTT.

J is TRBJ1-1 and V is TRBV27; TRBD1 might be the D (5 bases). This CDR3 has 12 residues. Trimming took off 4 bases at V and 6 bases at J, with 9 bases between the two ends. Germline values: CDR1 MNHEY, CDR2 SMNVEV (reference sequence). DNA for the CDR3: TGTGCCAGCAGTTCTGGGGGGGCTGAAGCTTTCTTT. Translation: CASSSGGAEAFF.

This chain uses TRBV19 with TRBJ1-1, with D possibly TRBD1 on 5 matching bases. The germline CDR1 and CDR2 sequences are LNHDA and SQIVND (reference sequence). CDR3 size: 13 residues. Trimming removed 7 bases at V and 0 bases at J, with 9 bases between. CDR3 loop: CASKEGLNTEAFF. The CDR3 region has the DNA TGTGCCAGTAAGGAGGGGTTGAACACTGAAGCTTTCTTT.

The gene calls are TRBV7-6 and TRBJ2-3; weak D call: TRBD1 (5 bases). V was clipped by 5 bases and J by 3 bases, with 15 bases between them. This CDR3 has 15 amino acids. CDR1 is SGHVS, CDR2 FNYEAQ, per germline. The CDR3 loop reads CASSPRQFRTDTQYF. DNA for the CDR3: TGTGCCAGCAGCCCGCGACAGTTCCGGACAGATACGCAGTATTTT.

The gene calls are TRBV2 and TRBJ2-7, with TRBD1 matching over 10 bases. Germline trimming cut 2 bases from V and 3 bases from J; bases unmatched to any gene: 1. This CDR3 has 14 residues. Germline assignment: CDR1 SNHLY and CDR2 FYNNEI. The CDR3 is CASSEWDRGYEQYF. CDR3 DNA sequence: TGTGCCAGCAGTGAATGGGACAGGGGCTACGAGCAGTACTTC.

V and J are TRBV18 and TRBJ1-2, with TRBD1 matching over 9 bases. With V trimmed by 5 bases and J by 2 bases, 9 bases remained unmatched. Per the germline V gene, CDR1 is KGHSH and CDR2 is LQKENI. The CDR3 loop spans 16 amino acids. CDR3 protein: CASSALAGTGNYGYTF. The CDR3 DNA sequence: TGTGCCAGCTCAGCACTCGCGGGGACAGGGAACTATGGCTACACCTTC.

The J gene is TRBJ1-6, the V gene TRBV19; D is possibly TRBD1 (5 bases). V lost 4 bases, J lost 10 bases, and 17 bases lay in between. Germline values: CDR1 LNHDA, CDR2 SQIVND (reference sequence). The CDR3 extends over 15 amino acids. CDR3 DNA sequence: TGTGCCAGTAGTACCGGGTCGCAGGGAGGCTCACCCCTCCACTTT. Encoded protein: CASSTGSQGGSPLHF.

This chain uses TRBV7-2 with TRBJ1-5, with a possible D match to TRBD1 (5 bases). Germline V gene data show CDR1 as SGHTA and CDR2 as FQGNSA. V was shortened by 6 bases and J by 6 bases, with 15 bases between the two germline ends. The CDR3 is 14 amino acids. DNA of the CDR3: TGTGCCAGCAGTAGGGCGCGGGGGAGTCAGCCCCAGCATTTT. Protein product: CASSRARGSQPQHF.

The chain carries TRBV28 and TRBJ1-4; D is unclear. The CDR3 contains 15 residues. V was trimmed by 7 bases and J by 6 bases, leaving 18 bases between them. Per the germline V gene, CDR1 is MDHEN and CDR2 is SYDVKM. CDR3 residues: CASTLAPGLDEKLFF. CDR3 bases: TGTGCCAGCACCCTCGCCCCCGGGTTGGATGAAAAACTGTTTTTT.

V gene TRBV5-5 combines with J gene TRBJ1-6; D not resolved. The CDR3 runs 14 residues. The germline V gene encodes CDR1 SGHKS and CDR2 YYEKEE (reference sequence). The V gene lost 4 bases and the J gene lost 8 bases, with 13 bases spanning the gap. The CDR3 nucleotides are TGTGCCAGCAGCCCGAGTGTCAATTATTCACCCCTCCACTTT. Its protein product is CASSPSVNYSPLHF.

The chain links TRBV20-1 to TRBJ1-5, with D possibly TRBD1 on 6 matching bases. The CDR3 is 15 amino acids. Deletions cut 3 bases from V and 6 bases from J, with 18 bases between. The germline gives CDR1 DFQATT, CDR2 SNEGSKA (reference sequence). The CDR3 protein is CSASYPRGAGQPQHF. The CDR3 DNA reads TGCAGTGCTAGTTACCCTCGGGGGGCGGGTCAGCCCCAGCATTTT.

The chain employs TRBV6-5 and TRBJ2-1; 8 bases align to TRBD1. Germline trimming cut 1 base from V and 6 bases from J; bases unmatched to any gene: 2. The CDR3 consists of 14 residues. Germline values: CDR1 MNHEY, CDR2 SVGAGI. CDR3 residues: CASSYYTGGNEQFF. For the CDR3, the DNA is TGTGCCAGCAGTTACTATACAGGGGGCAATGAGCAGTTCTTC.